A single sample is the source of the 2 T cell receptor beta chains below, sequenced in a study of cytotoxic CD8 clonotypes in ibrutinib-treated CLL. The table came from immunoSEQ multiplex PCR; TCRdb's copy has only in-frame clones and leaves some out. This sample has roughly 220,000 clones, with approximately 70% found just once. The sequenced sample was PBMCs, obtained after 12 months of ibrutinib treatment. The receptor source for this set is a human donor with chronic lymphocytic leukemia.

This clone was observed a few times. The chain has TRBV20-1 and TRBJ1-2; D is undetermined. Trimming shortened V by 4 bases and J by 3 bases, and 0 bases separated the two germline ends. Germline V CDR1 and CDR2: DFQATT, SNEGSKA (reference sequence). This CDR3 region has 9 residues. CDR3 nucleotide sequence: TGCAGTGCTAACTATGGCTACACCTTC. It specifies CSANYGYTF.

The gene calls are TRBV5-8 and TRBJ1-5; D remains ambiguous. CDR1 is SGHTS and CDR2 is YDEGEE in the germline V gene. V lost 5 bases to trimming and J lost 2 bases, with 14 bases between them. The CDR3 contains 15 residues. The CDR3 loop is CASSLDPDRNQPQHF. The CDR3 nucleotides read TGTGCCAGCAGTCTGGATCCGGACCGCAATCAGCCCCAGCATTTT. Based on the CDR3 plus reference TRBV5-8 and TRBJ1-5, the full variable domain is EAGVTQSPTHLIKTRGQQATLRCSPISGHTSVYWYQQALGLGLQFLLWYDEGEERNRGNFPPRFSGRQFPNYSSELNVNALELEDSALYLCASSLDPDRNQPQHFGDGTRLSIL.